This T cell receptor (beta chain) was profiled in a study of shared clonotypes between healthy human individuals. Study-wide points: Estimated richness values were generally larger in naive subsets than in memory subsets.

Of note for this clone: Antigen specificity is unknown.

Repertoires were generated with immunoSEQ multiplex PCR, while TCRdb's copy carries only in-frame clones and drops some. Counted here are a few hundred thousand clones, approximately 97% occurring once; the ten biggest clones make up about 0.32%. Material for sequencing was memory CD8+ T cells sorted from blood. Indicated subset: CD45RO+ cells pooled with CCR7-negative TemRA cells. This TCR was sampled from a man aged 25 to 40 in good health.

DNA for the CDR3: TGTGCCAGCAGCTTGGCGCCGGCTGGGGCCAACGTCCTGACTTTC. Translating it yields CASSLAPAGANVLTF. This chain uses TRBV5-4 with TRBJ2-6; D is undetermined. The CDR3 is made up of 15 amino acids. Trimming cost V 0 bases and J 2 bases, with 6 bases left between them. CDR1 is SGHNT, CDR2 YYREEE, per germline (reference sequence).